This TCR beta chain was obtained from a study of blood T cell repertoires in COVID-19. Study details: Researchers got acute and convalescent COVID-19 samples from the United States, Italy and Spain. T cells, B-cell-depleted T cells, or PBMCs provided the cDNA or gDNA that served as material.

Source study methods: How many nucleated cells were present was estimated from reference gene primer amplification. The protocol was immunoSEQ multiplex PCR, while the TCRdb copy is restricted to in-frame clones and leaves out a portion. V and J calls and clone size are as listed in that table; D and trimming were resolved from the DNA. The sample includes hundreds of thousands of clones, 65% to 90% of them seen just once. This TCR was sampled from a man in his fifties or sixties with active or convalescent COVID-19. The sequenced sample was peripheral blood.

CDR3 sequence (DNA): TGTGCCAGCAGTATCAGCGGGAGCGATGAGCAGTTCTTC. Its translation is CASSISGSDEQFF. The chain is built from TRBV12-3 or TRBV12-4 and TRBJ2-1; 8 nucleotides match TRBD2. This CDR3 contains 13 residues. V shed 5 bases and J 8 bases; nucleotides not matched to a gene: 5.